Listed below are T cell receptor beta chains from one sample, sequenced in a study of cytomegalovirus exposure and HLA in healthy donors. Profiling relied on immunoSEQ multiplex PCR, and the TCRdb table lists in-frame clones only, not all of them. In the table there are roughly 240,000 clones, roughly 78% of which are singletons. The sequencing sample was made of PBMCs. All receptors come from a boy aged 5-17 years in good health and CMV-seronegative. The CDR3 runs from the conserved cysteine through the conserved F or W. Each record gives: V gene, D gene, J gene, clone size, CDR3 protein, CDR3 DNA. D genes are given only for firm matches. Expanded clones get a size class; other rows say once, few or many, or leave the size out.

>TRBV5-4|TRBD1|TRBJ2-6|.
CASSSGQVVSGANVLTF
TGTGCCAGCAGCTCCGGACAGGTTGTCTCTGGGGCCAACGTCCTGACTTTC
>TRBV6-5|.|TRBJ2-2|.
CASSYSIGVKELFF
TGTGCCAGCAGTTACTCTATCGGAGTTAAGGAGCTGTTTTTT
>TRBV7-2|.|TRBJ1-1|once
CASSLEYSTEAFF
TGTGCCAGCAGCTTAGAGTACAGCACTGAAGCTTTCTTT
>TRBV18|TRBD1|TRBJ1-6|.
CASQQGSQGTPLHF
TGTGCCAGCCAACAGGGGAGCCAGGGGACACCCCTCCACTTT
>TRBV5-6|.|TRBJ1-5|.
CASSLGLSQPQHF
TGTGCCAGCAGCTTGGGACTGAGTCAGCCCCAGCATTTT
>TRBV27|.|TRBJ1-1|once
CASSRRDHTEAFF
TGTGCCAGCAGTAGGCGGGATCACACTGAAGCTTTCTTT
>TRBV7-3|.|TRBJ1-2|.
CASSLTGGDYGYTF
TGTGCCAGCAGCTTAACGGGGGGGGACTATGGCTACACCTTC
>TRBV9|.|TRBJ2-1|.
CASSLDQGAGGPNEQFF
TGTGCCAGCAGCCTGGACCAGGGGGCGGGGGGGCCCAATGAGCAGTTCTTC
>TRBV27|TRBD2|TRBJ2-2|.
CASSLGLAGGPGELFF
TGTGCCAGCAGTTTAGGGCTAGCGGGAGGGCCCGGGGAGCTGTTTTTT
>TRBV9|TRBD2|TRBJ2-1|.
CASSVAGSGGAHNEQFF
TGTGCCAGCAGCGTAGCGGGCAGCGGGGGGGCCCACAATGAGCAGTTCTTC
>TRBV2|.|TRBJ1-2|.
CASSLNAEGPFGGYTF
TGTGCCAGCAGCTTAAATGCCGAGGGTCCATTCGGTGGCTACACCTTC
>TRBV7-8|.|TRBJ1-5|.
CASSLGALTGSFFNQPQHF
TGTGCCAGCAGCTTAGGGGCGTTGACAGGTAGTTTTTTCAATCAGCCCCAGCATTTT
>TRBV7-7|.|TRBJ2-1|few
CASSTLGGGSYNEQFF
TGTGCCAGCAGCACACTGGGGGGTGGCTCCTACAATGAGCAGTTCTTC
>TRBV21-1|.|TRBJ2-7|.
CASSGPPLGADYEQYF
TGTGCCAGCAGCGGGCCGCCCCTGGGAGCCGACTACGAGCAGTACTTC
>TRBV30|TRBD2|TRBJ2-2|.
CAWSGIAGLTGELFF
TGTGCCTGGAGTGGTATAGCGGGGCTCACCGGGGAGCTGTTTTTT
>TRBV6-1|.|TRBJ2-7|.
CASTVRDKSSYEQYF
TGTGCCAGCACCGTCCGGGACAAGAGCTCCTACGAGCAGTACTTC
>TRBV30|.|TRBJ2-1|.
CAWSVPGVYNEQFF
TGTGCCTGGAGTGTACCCGGAGTTTACAATGAGCAGTTCTTC
>TRBV7-2|TRBD2|TRBJ2-7|.
CASSQTSGTYEQYF
TGTGCCAGCAGCCAAACTAGCGGTACATACGAGCAGTACTTC